The present T cell receptor beta chain was sequenced within a study of blood T cell repertoires in COVID-19. TCRdb's table, derived via immunoSEQ multiplex PCR, lists solely in-frame clones and lacks some. The sample comprises approximately 230,000 clones, around 86% of which are singletons, and around 15% rests with the top ten. The germline V gene has CDR1 MDHEN and CDR2 SYDVKM. This CDR3 contains 14 residues. V gave up 5 bases and J gave up 5 bases, with 15 bases separating them. Clinical history as reported by participants underpinned cohort assignment. The genes are TRBV28 and TRBJ2-5, with a possible D match to TRBD1 (6 bases). The receptor's source is a man aged 18 to 29 who had recovered from COVID-19. The sample taken for sequencing was PBMCs or T cells enriched from blood (not recorded which). The CDR3 DNA sequence: TGTGCCAGCAGTGCGCCAGGGGCTGGGGAGACCCAGTACTTC. This codes for CASSAPGAGETQYF.